This T cell receptor beta chain was documented in a study of blood T cell repertoires in COVID-19 (dated by TCRdb to about 2020). For context, the study as a whole: Samples from collaborators originated in the United States, Italy and Spain and spanned both the acute and convalescent phases of COVID-19. The prospective study material was composed of cDNA or gDNA derived from T cells, B-cell-depleted T cells, or PBMCs. Subjects who had been exposed to COVID-19, were actively infected with it, or had recovered from it provided the deeply sampled blood TCRbeta repertoires that made up the dataset. A freely available public database, intended as a resource for researchers studying the immune response to SARS-CoV-2, is where the repertoires were released. Samples came from the ongoing ImmuneRACE study (first 160 participants) plus 1,254 subjects from 6 global collaborators. Nearly every sample came with metadata listing a de-identified subject ID, COVID-19 status, age in years and sex. Where available, HLA class I and class II types were taken from metadata supplied by the sample provider and were not determined by assay-based typing.

The immunoSEQ Assay, a bias-controlled multiplex PCR, was used to amplify TCRbeta CDR3 regions from genomic DNA. The original pipeline was this. The number of nucleated cells in each sample was estimated from the amplification of reference gene primers within the assay. To quantify the absolute abundance of each unique TCRbeta CDR3 rearrangement, sequence reads were collapsed and filtered. For each sample, productive Simpson clonality was calculated by taking the square root of Simpson's diversity index across productive rearrangements. TCRdb took over this immuneACCESS table, retaining in-frame rearrangements with V and J assigned. Such tables are incomplete; in checked studies, under half of the missing clones stem from an unresolved V gene, and the remainder is unexplained. That table gives V, J and clone size, and the DNA gave D and trimming. Here the sample has about 140,000 clones; 88% occur a single time. The top ten constitute approximately 1.8% of the sample.

Of note for this clone: The antigen this receptor binds is unknown. One base away there is no much larger clone; base qualities are not given.

The CDR3 sequence holds 14 residues, the cysteine and phenylalanine included. Left in the record is the CDR3 DNA by itself, 42 bases read in frame from the first base. CDR1 and CDR2, looked up from the germline V gene, are SGHRS and YFSETQ. Trimming removed 1 base from V and 4 bases from J, leaving 11 bases between the germline ends. Here is what the overall study found, with its caveats: How much clinical and demographic metadata was included differed by source and by participant, and the metadata was provided uncurated.

The collaborating institutions used their own protocols to collect whole blood in K2EDTA tubes. For TCRbeta analysis, collaborator samples were shipped as frozen whole blood, as isolated PBMCs, or as DNA extracted from either sample type. The receptor comes from a man in his 70s with acute or convalescent COVID-19. Sample: peripheral blood. The rearrangement combines TRBV5-1 with TRBJ1-1; TRBD1 could be the D gene, as 5 bases match. The sequenced DNA is TGCGCCAGCAGCTTGTTCGGGGGAGGCACTGAAGCTTTCTTT. Its protein is CASSLFGGGTEAFF.